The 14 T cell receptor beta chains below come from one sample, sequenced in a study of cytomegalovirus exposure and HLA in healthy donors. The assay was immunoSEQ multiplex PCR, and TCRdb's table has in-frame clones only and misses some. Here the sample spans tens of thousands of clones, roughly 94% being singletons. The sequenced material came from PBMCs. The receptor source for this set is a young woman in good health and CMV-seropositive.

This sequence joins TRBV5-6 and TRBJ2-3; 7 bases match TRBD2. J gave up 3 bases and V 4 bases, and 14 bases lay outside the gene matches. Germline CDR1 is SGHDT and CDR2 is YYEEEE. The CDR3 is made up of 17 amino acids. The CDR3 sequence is CASSGEGLHIETDTQYF. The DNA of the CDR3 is TGTGCCAGCAGCGGGGAGGGACTGCATATTGAGACAGATACGCAGTATTTT.

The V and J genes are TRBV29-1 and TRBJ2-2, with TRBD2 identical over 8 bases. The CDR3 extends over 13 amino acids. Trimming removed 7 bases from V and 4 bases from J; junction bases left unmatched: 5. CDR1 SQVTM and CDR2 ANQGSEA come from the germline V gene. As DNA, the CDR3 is TGCAGCGCCGGACTAGCTCGCACCGGGGAGCTGTTTTTT. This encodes CSAGLARTGELFF.

CDR3 protein: CASSNTRVDEQYF. The CDR3 region has the DNA TGTGCCAGTAGTAATACCAGGGTAGACGAGCAGTACTTC. The rearrangement uses TRBV19 and TRBJ2-7; TRBD1 might be the D (5 bases). CDR1 LNHDA and CDR2 SQIVND come from the germline V gene (reference sequence). The CDR3 has 13 residues. The V gene lost 4 bases and the J gene lost 5 bases, with 12 bases spanning the gap.

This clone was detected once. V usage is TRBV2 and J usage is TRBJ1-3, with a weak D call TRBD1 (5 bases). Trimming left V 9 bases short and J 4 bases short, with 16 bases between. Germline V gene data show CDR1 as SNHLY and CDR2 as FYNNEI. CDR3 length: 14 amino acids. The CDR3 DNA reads TGTGCCAGTACAGACAGAGTGGACGGAAACACCATATATTTT. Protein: CASTDRVDGNTIYF.

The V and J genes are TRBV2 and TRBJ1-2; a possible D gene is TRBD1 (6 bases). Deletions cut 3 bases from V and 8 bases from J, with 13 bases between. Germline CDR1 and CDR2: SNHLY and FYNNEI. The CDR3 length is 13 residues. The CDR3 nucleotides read TGTGCCAGCAGTGAGTACAGGGTACGGGGCTACACCTTC. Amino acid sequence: CASSEYRVRGYTF.

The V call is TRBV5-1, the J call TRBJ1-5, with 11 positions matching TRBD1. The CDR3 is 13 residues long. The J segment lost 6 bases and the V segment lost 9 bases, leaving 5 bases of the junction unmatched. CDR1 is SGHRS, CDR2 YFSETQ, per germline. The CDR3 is CANRTGGIQPQHF. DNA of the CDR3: TGCGCCAACAGGACAGGGGGCATTCAGCCCCAGCATTTT. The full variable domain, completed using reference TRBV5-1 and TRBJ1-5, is KAGVTQTPRYLIKTRGQQVTLSCSPISGHRSVSWYQQTPGQGLQFLFEYFSETQRNKGNFPGRFSGRQFSNSRSEMNVSTLELGDSALYLCANRTGGIQPQHFGDGTRLSIL.

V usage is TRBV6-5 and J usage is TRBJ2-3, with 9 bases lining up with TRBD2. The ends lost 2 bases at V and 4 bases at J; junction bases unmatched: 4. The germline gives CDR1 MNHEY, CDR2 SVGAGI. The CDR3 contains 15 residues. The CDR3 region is CASSYGAGGSDTQYF. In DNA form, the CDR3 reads TGTGCCAGCAGTTACGGTGCGGGAGGGTCAGATACGCAGTATTTT.

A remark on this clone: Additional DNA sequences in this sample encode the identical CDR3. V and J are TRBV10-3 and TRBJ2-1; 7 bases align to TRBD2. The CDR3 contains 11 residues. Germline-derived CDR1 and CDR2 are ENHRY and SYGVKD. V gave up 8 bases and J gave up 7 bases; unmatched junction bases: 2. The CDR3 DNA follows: TGTGCCATCGGGGGGGGGAATGAGCAGTTCTTC. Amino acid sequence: CAIGGGNEQFF.

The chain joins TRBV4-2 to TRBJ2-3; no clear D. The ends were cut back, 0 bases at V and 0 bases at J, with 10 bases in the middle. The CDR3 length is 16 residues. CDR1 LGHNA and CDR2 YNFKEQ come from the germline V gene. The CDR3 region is CASSQDRGESTDTQYF. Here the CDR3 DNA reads TGTGCCAGCAGCCAAGATCGCGGAGAGAGCACAGATACGCAGTATTTT.

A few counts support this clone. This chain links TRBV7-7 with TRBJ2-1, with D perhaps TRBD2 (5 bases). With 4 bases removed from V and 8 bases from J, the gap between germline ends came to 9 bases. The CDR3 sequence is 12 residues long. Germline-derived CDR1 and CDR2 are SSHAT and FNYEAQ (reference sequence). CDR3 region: CASSSLSDEQFF. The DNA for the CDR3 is TGTGCCAGCAGCTCCCTTAGCGATGAGCAGTTCTTC.

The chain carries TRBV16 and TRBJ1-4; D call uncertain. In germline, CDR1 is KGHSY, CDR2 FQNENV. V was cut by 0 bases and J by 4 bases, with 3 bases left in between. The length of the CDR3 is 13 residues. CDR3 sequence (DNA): TGTGCCAGCAGCCAATCCCTTAATGAAAAACTGTTTTTT. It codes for CASSQSLNEKLFF. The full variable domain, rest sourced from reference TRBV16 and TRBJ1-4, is GEEVAQTPKHLVRGEGQKAKLYCAPIKGHSYVFWYQQVLKNEFKFLISFQNENVFDETGMPKERFSAKCLPNSPCSLEIQATKLEDSAVYFCASSQSLNEKLFFGSGTQLSVL.

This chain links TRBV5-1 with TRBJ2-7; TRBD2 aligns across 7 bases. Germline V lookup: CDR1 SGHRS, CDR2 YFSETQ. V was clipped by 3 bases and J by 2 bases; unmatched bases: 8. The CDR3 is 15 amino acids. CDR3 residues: CASSSKAGPPYEQYF. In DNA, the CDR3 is TGCGCCAGCAGCTCGAAAGCGGGACCCCCCTACGAGCAGTACTTC.

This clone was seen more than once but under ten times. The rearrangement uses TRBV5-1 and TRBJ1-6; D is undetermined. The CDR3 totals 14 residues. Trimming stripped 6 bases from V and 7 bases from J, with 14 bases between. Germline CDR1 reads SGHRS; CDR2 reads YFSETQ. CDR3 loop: CASKEGVQNSPLHF. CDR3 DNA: TGCGCCAGCAAGGAGGGAGTCCAAAATTCACCCCTCCACTTT.

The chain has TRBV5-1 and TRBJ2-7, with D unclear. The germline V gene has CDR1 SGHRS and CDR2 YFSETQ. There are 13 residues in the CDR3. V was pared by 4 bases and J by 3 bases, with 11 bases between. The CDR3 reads CASSSTVYYEQYF. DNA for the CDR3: TGCGCCAGCAGCAGCACAGTTTACTACGAGCAGTACTTC.